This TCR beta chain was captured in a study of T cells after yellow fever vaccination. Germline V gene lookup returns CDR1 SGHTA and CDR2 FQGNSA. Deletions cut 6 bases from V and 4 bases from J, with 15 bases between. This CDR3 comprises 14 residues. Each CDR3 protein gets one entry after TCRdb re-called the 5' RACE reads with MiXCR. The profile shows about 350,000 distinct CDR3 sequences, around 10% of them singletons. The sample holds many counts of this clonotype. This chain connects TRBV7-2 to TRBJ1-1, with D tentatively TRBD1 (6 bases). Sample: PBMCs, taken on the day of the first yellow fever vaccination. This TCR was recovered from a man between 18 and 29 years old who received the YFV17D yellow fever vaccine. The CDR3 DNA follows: TGTGCCAGCAGTTTCAGGGGTTCGGGCACTGAAGCTTTCTTT. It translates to CASSFRGSGTEAFF. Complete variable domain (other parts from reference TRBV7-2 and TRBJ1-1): GAGVSQSPSNKVTEKGKDVELRCDPISGHTALYWYRQSLGQGLEFLIYFQGNSAPDKSGLPSDRFSAERTGGSVSTLTIQRTQQEDSAVYLCASSFRGSGTEAFFGQGTRLTVV.